The present T cell receptor (beta chain) was sequenced within a study of T cells in Graves' hyperthyroidism and ophthalmopathy. Study overall: Peripheral blood was drawn at first diagnosis, prior to all treatment. Study-level results: Model predictions of ophthalmopathy came a median approximately 6.5 months before onset.

RNA transcripts gave rise to amplified TCR beta CDR3 regions. An initial round of RT-PCR targeting the TCR CDR3 relied on the HTBI primer set. MiXCR, run by TCRdb on the multiplex PCR reads, gives a single entry per CDR3 protein. This sample has 350,000 to 450,000 distinct CDR3 sequences, with about 17% found just once. Germline trimming cut 1 base from V and 5 bases from J; bases unmatched to any gene: 7. Per the germline V gene, CDR1 is MGHRA and CDR2 is YSYEKL. The CDR3 runs to 16 residues. Newly diagnosed hyperthyroidism, duration under 2 months, in patients aged 18 to 65. Of note for this clonotype: The antigen is not known.

The sequence was collected from a woman aged 25-40 years with Graves' hyperthyroidism that later progressed to Graves' ophthalmopathy. Sequencing was performed on blood. The chain uses TRBV4-1 and TRBJ2-5, with 10 bases fitting TRBD2. CDR3 region: CASSQAMDSGRETQYF. In DNA, the CDR3 is TGCGCCAGCAGCCAAGCAATGGATAGCGGGAGGGAGACCCAGTACTTC.